These 24 T cell receptor beta chains share one sample of origin, sequenced in a study of vaccination and CD4 T cells after COVID-19. Sequenced with the Oncomine TCR Beta short-read assay was DNA taken from cultured CD4+ T cells. One entry per CDR3 protein results from TCRdb running MiXCR on the PCR reads. Here the sample spans 15,000 to 25,000 distinct CDR3 sequences, approximately 48% being singletons. The treatment: roughly ten-day PBMC culture with coronavirus spike peptide pools or control peptides (ViraFEST assay). These receptors lack a known antigen. The input for sequencing was CD4+ T cells from blood, cultured in vitro, taken after SARS-CoV-2 vaccination. The receptors shown here come from a human donor who had recovered from COVID-19.

The chain recombines TRBV6-1 with TRBJ1-2, with unresolved D. There are 19 residues in the CDR3. Trimming cost V 6 bases and J 3 bases, with 29 bases left between them. The germline V gene encodes CDR1 MNHNS and CDR2 SASEGT. CDR3 amino acids: CASSTRWSRHRNPDYGYTF. Written as DNA, the CDR3 is TGTGCCAGCAGCACTAGATGGTCCCGACATCGGAACCCTGACTATGGCTACACCTTC.

The V call is TRBV7-9, the J call TRBJ2-5; 7 positions match TRBD2. CDR1 and CDR2 from the germline V gene are SEHNR and FQNEAQ (reference sequence). V lost 5 bases, J lost 2 bases, and 5 bases stayed unmatched. CDR3 length: 14 residues. This CDR3 reads CASSQTSDQETQYF. In DNA form, the CDR3 reads TGTGCCAGCAGCCAAACTAGCGATCAAGAGACCCAGTACTTC.

This rearrangement joins TRBV7-2 to TRBJ2-1; D gene ambiguous. The V gene's germline CDR1 is SGHTA and CDR2 FQGNSA. The CDR3 spans 14 residues. Trimming took 5 bases from V and 7 from J, leaving 15 bases between them. The CDR3 coding sequence is TGTGCCAGCAGCCCGCAGCTGTGGGTGAATGAGCAGTTCTTC. Translation: CASSPQLWVNEQFF.

The chain has TRBV6-1 and TRBJ2-5; D tentatively fits TRBD1 or TRBD2 (5 bases each). V dropped 5 bases and J dropped 5 bases, with 24 bases sitting between them. The CDR3 contains 17 residues. CDR1 and CDR2 from the germline V gene are MNHNS and SASEGT. The CDR3 here is CASSRDPGTAIPETQYF. In nucleotides, the CDR3 is TGTGCCAGCAGTCGAGATCCCGGGACGGCGATCCCGGAGACCCAGTACTTC.

The V gene is TRBV14, the J gene TRBJ2-5; possible D gene TRBD2, 6 bases. CDR3 size: 15 residues. The germline gives CDR1 SGHDN, CDR2 FVKESK. V was cut by 1 base and J by 5 bases, with 14 bases left in between. CDR3 bases: TGTGCCAGCAGCCAAGGGGAGTCGGCGGGGGAGACCCAGTACTTC. Protein sequence: CASSQGESAGETQYF.

The chain uses TRBV5-6 and TRBJ2-1; 9 bases are shared with TRBD1. The CDR3 is 15 residues long. Germline CDR1 reads SGHDT; CDR2 reads YYEEEE. The ends lost 4 bases at V and 5 bases at J; junction bases unmatched: 7. CDR3 residues: CASSRGTGSNNEQFF. CDR3 sequence (DNA): TGTGCCAGCAGCCGAGGGACAGGGTCCAACAATGAGCAGTTCTTC.

This clonotype was observed a handful of times. The rearrangement joins TRBV5-1 to TRBJ1-1, with 8 bases identical to TRBD1. The germline V gene has CDR1 SGHRS and CDR2 YFSETQ. The V and J ends lost 4 bases and 5 bases, in that order; junction bases with no gene match: 4. This CDR3 is built from 13 residues. CDR3 sequence (DNA): TGCGCCAGCAGCATTACAGGGGGGACTGAAGCTTTCTTT. Translated: CASSITGGTEAFF.

V usage is TRBV11-3 and J usage is TRBJ2-1; a weak D match, TRBD2 (6 bases). Trimming removed 8 bases at V and 1 base at J, with 18 bases between. Germline V gene lookup returns CDR1 SGHNT and CDR2 YENEEA. CDR3 length: 16 amino acids. The CDR3 reads CASGVGSGSSYNEQFF. The CDR3 DNA follows: TGTGCCAGCGGTGTCGGGAGTGGGAGTTCCTACAATGAGCAGTTCTTC.

The chain combines TRBV20-1 with TRBJ1-4, with 7 positions matching TRBD1. This CDR3 is 14 amino acids long. The germline CDR1 and CDR2 sequences are DFQATT and SNEGSKA (reference sequence). Unmatched junction bases numbered 4, after V lost 0 bases and J lost 6 bases. CDR3 nucleotide sequence: TGCAGTGCTAGAGATCCGGGGACAGATGAAAAACTGTTTTTT. Protein sequence: CSARDPGTDEKLFF.

The rearrangement uses TRBV4-1 and TRBJ1-2; D not certain. The CDR3 is made up of 14 amino acids. V lost 0 bases and J 3 bases, leaving 8 bases between the germline ends. Germline CDR1 is MGHRA and CDR2 is YSYEKL. The CDR3, as DNA: TGCGCCAGCAGCCAAGAGACTCCATACTATGGCTACACCTTC. Its protein product is CASSQETPYYGYTF.

This clonotype was seen more than once but under ten times. The chain joins TRBV11-2 to TRBJ2-7; 10 nucleotides match TRBD2. Germline V lookup: CDR1 SGHAT, CDR2 FQNNGV. This CDR3 comprises 15 residues. V shed 1 base and J 6 bases; nucleotides not matched to a gene: 6. The CDR3 loop reads CASSLVSGTSAEQYF. Here the CDR3 DNA reads TGTGCCAGCAGCTTAGTTTCCGGGACTAGCGCCGAGCAGTACTTC. The variable domain in full, completed from reference TRBV11-2 and TRBJ2-7, reads EAGVAQSPRYKIIEKRQSVAFWCNPISGHATLYWYQQILGQGPKLLIQFQNNGVVDDSQLPKDRFSAERLKGVDSTLKIQPAKLEDSAVYLCASSLVSGTSAEQYFGPGTRLTVT.

This chain links TRBV4-1 with TRBJ2-3, with TRBD2 identical over 12 bases. The trim removed 1 base at V and 4 bases at J, leaving 3 bases unmatched. Per germline, CDR1 MGHRA and CDR2 YSYEKL. This CDR3 is 16 amino acids long. In nucleotides, the CDR3 is TGCGCCAGCAGCCAAGCGCTAGCGGGAGGGGCAGATACGCAGTATTTT. Its protein is CASSQALAGGADTQYF.

This chain links TRBV5-1 with TRBJ1-2; D possibly corresponds to TRBD1 (5 bases). CDR3 length: 13 residues. Germline V gene sequence: CDR1 SGHRS, CDR2 YFSETQ. V was pared by 4 bases and J by 4 bases, with 11 bases between. DNA of the CDR3: TGCGCCAGCAGCAACGGGGCAGTCTATGGCTACACCTTC. It translates to CASSNGAVYGYTF.

This clonotype is a singleton in its sample. V gene TRBV6-1 combines with J gene TRBJ1-6, with D unclear. Trimming took off 2 bases at V and 14 bases at J, with 13 bases between the two ends. In germline, CDR1 is MNHNS, CDR2 SASEGT. The CDR3 spans 13 residues. CDR3 loop: CASSELDGSSLHF. The CDR3 bases are TGTGCCAGCAGTGAACTTGATGGTTCGTCCCTCCACTTT.

This rearrangement joins TRBV7-2 to TRBJ2-5; 13 nucleotides align to TRBD2. CDR3 size: 17 residues. The V gene end was trimmed by 5 bases and the J gene end by 12 bases; junction bases not matched to a gene: 18. Germline CDR1 SGHTA, CDR2 FQGNSA. The CDR3 bases are TGTGCCAGCAGCCTCGGACTAGCGGGGGCCTCAACAAGTGGGAAGTACTTC. Its protein is CASSLGLAGASTSGKYF.

The CDR3 region has the DNA TGTGCCAGCAGCTCCGGACAGGGGATCTATGGCTACACCTTC. Protein: CASSSGQGIYGYTF. The V gene is TRBV5-6, the J gene TRBJ1-2; 9 bases fit TRBD1. The CDR3 extends over 14 amino acids. Germline V CDR1 and CDR2: SGHDT, YYEEEE. Trimming cost V 3 bases and J 4 bases; bases outside gene matches: 4.

This sequence joins TRBV7-9 and TRBJ1-3; the D is unclear. V lost 5 bases to trimming and J lost 0 bases, with 14 bases between them. Germline CDR1 reads SEHNR; CDR2 reads FQNEAQ (reference sequence). This CDR3 comprises 16 residues. The CDR3 reads CASSMGRGSSGNTIYF. Here the CDR3 DNA reads TGTGCCAGCAGCATGGGTCGTGGGAGCTCTGGAAACACCATATATTTT.

This clonotype was detected a few times. The V call is TRBV20-1, the J call TRBJ1-4, with 11 bases matching TRBD1. The germline CDR1 and CDR2 sequences are DFQATT and SNEGSKA (reference sequence). V lost 2 bases, J lost 6 bases, and 2 bases stayed unmatched. This CDR3 is 14 amino acids long. The CDR3 protein is CSARRGQGDEKLFF. CDR3 nucleotides: TGCAGTGCTAGACGGGGACAGGGGGATGAAAAACTGTTTTTT.

The chain employs TRBV7-3 and TRBJ1-6; unclear D gene. CDR3 length: 15 amino acids. In germline, CDR1 is SGHTA, CDR2 FQGTGA. V was clipped by 3 bases and J by 0 bases, with 6 bases between them. The chain's CDR3 is CASSLSGSYNSPLHF. The CDR3 DNA reads as TGTGCCAGCAGCTTGAGTGGCTCCTATAATTCACCCCTCCACTTT.

This chain connects TRBV7-9 to TRBJ2-4; perhaps TRBD1 as D (6 bases). The CDR3 covers 15 residues. The V gene's germline CDR1 is SEHNR and CDR2 FQNEAQ (reference sequence). Trimming stripped 4 bases from V and 2 bases from J, with 12 bases between. The CDR3 DNA reads as TGTGCCAGCAGCTCCCGGACAGAGCCCAAAAACATTCAGTACTTC. Protein sequence: CASSSRTEPKNIQYF.

This clonotype was seen more than once but under ten times. J is TRBJ1-2 and V is TRBV10-3; tentative D call: TRBD1 (5 bases). The length of the CDR3 is 14 residues. Germline-derived CDR1 and CDR2 are ENHRY and SYGVKD. Trimming left V 6 bases short and J 8 bases short, with 19 bases between. The DNA of the CDR3 is TGTGCCATCAGGCTGGCGGGGCGGGAAAGCGGCTACACCTTC. Translating gives CAIRLAGRESGYTF.

The chain recombines TRBV12-5 with TRBJ2-5, with D tentatively TRBD1 or TRBD2 (5 bases each). Germline CDR1 and CDR2: LGHNT and FRNRAP. This CDR3 has 13 residues. V was clipped by 5 bases and J by 5 bases, with 12 bases between them. The CDR3 coding sequence is TGTGCTAGTGGTCCCCGGGACGCCGAGACCCAGTACTTC. It specifies CASGPRDAETQYF.

The rearrangement joins TRBV5-4 to TRBJ2-1; D remains ambiguous. The CDR3 runs to 15 residues. Germline values: CDR1 SGHNT, CDR2 YYREEE (reference sequence). The V end lost 5 bases, the J end lost 5 bases, and 17 bases lay between the germline ends. The CDR3 sequence: CASSSTFRANNEQFF. In DNA form, the CDR3 reads TGTGCCAGCAGTTCAACCTTCCGGGCAAACAATGAGCAGTTCTTC.

This clonotype was observed a few times. This chain connects TRBV6-1 to TRBJ2-7, with 8 bases lining up with TRBD1. Germline V lookup: CDR1 MNHNS, CDR2 SASEGT. The CDR3 length is 15 residues. Unmatched junction bases numbered 12, after V lost 6 bases and J lost 5 bases. CDR3 residues: CASRKYGQGINEQYF. As DNA, the CDR3 is TGTGCCAGCAGGAAGTACGGACAGGGTATCAACGAGCAGTACTTC.